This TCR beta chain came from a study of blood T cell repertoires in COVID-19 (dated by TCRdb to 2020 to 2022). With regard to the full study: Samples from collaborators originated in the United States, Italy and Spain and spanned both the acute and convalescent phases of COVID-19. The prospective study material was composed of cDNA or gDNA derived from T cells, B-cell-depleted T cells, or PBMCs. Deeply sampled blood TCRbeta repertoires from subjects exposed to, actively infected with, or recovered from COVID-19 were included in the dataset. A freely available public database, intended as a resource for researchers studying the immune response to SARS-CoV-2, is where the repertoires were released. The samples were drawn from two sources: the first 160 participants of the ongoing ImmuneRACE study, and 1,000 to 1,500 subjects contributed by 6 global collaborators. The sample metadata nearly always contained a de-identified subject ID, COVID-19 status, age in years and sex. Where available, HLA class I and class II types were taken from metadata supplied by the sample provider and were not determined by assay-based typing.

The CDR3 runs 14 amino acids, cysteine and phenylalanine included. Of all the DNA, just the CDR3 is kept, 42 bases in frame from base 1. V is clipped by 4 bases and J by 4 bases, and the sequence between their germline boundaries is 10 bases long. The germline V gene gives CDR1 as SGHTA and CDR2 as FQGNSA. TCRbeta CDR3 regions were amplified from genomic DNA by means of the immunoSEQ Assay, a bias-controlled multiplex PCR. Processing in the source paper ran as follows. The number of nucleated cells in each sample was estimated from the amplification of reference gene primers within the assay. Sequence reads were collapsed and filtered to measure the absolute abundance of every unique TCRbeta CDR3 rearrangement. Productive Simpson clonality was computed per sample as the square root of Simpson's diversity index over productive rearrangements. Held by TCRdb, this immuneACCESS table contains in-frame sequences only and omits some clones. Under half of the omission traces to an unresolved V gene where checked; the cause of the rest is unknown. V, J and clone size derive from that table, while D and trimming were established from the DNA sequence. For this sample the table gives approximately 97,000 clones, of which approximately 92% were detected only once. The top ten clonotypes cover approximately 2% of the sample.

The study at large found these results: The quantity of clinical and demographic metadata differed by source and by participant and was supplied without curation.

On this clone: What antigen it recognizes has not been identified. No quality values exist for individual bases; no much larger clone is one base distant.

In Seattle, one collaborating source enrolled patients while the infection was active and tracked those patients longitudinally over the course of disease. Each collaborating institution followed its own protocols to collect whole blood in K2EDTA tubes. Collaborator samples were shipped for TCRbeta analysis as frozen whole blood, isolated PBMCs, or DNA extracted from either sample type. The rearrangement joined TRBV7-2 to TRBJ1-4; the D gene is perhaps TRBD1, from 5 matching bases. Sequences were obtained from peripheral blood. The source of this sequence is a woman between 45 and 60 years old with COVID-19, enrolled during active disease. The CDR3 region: CASSSGHFNEKLFF. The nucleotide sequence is TGTGCCAGCAGCTCCGGACACTTTAATGAAAAACTGTTTTTT.